This TCR beta chain was profiled in a study of a mutant IDH1 vaccine in newly diagnosed glioma (dated by TCRdb to about 2021). For the wider study: Vaccination was initiated 4-6 weeks after radiotherapy alone, or concurrently with temozolomide cycles in the chemotherapy-containing groups. Longitudinal TCRB deep sequencing was done for roughly 23 treated patients, wherever samples were available for exploratory analyses. Prior to enrollment, standard therapy consisting of radiotherapy alone, temozolomide alone, or radiochemotherapy with temozolomide had been administered to patients, with the combination being received by most patients. The roughly 33 treated patients were roughly 62% male and roughly 40% female, with a mean age of around 40 years. The week-35 safety follow-up was designated visit V12, and the week-47 end of study was designated visit V13. Peripheral blood samples were drawn at six visits, namely V03 (baseline), V05, V07, V10, V12 and V13. General findings and caveats noted by the study authors: Availability determined which PBMC samples were chosen for TCRB deep sequencing. According to the authors, sample limitations meant that analyses of patient blood samples could not be reproduced. Pseudoprogression seemed to be unrelated to changes in the top peripheral T cell clonotypes found by TCRB sequencing. Vaccine-induced immune responses across multiple MHC alleles were detected in 93.3% of patients.

Comments on this clone: It has no known antigen specificity. No base qualities exist here, and no much larger clone lies one base off it.

Taken with the paper, the label for time point translates to: week 35, safety follow-up. A 20-mer mutant IDH1 peptide at 300 micrograms in Montanide made up each vaccine dose, which was injected subcutaneously together with topical imiquimod. Across visits V03 through V10, patients got a total of eight vaccinations, given in weeks 1, 3, 5, 7, 11, 15, 19 and 23. Newly diagnosed WHO grade 3 or 4 IDH1-mutant astrocytomas showing loss of nuclear ATRX were present in the donors. The samples were drawn from NOA16, a multicentre, single-arm, open-label phase I trial in Germany that tested a mutant IDH1 peptide vaccine in humans for the first time. Genomic DNA for TCRB sequencing was isolated from EDTA blood with the DNeasy Blood and Tissue Kit. Deletion took 6 bases off V and 2 bases off J, with a span of 13 bases between the germline ends. The CDR3, cysteine through phenylalanine, is 13 amino acids long. Just CDR3 DNA is preserved here, 39 bases in frame from base 1. As encoded in the germline V gene, CDR1 is SQVTM while CDR2 is ANQGSEA.

Library prep was done by the immunoSEQ multiplex PCR assay. Following the manufacturer's protocol, the hsTCRB Kit was used to amplify rearranged TCR beta chain sequences. Sequencing of TCRB libraries was carried out on an Illumina MiSeq. Per the source publication's procedure: The kit vendor's proprietary platform handled demultiplexing, trimming and gene mapping. This immuneACCESS table, as held by TCRdb, lists in-frame sequences with V and J called but not all clones. Of the missing ones, under half trace to an unresolved V gene in checked studies; the others have no known cause. The V and J calls and clone size come from that table; D and trimming were worked out from the DNA. This sample holds approximately 50,000 clones; over 65% were observed only once. Together, the top ten hold more than 10% of the sample.

This receptor chain uses TRBV29-1 and TRBJ2-5; a tentative D call is TRBD2 (6 bases match). This TCR was sampled from a man aged 35 to 55 with glioma. The material was PBMCs, obtained from a glioma patient whose treatment included an IDH1 peptide vaccine. At the DNA level, the sequence is TGCAGCGTCGCTAGCGACCTTCAAGAGACCCAGTACTTC. The encoded protein is CSVASDLQETQYF.